This T cell receptor (beta chain) was captured by sequencing in a study of vaccination and CD4 T cells after COVID-19. Points from the study as a whole: Apart from involving relatively few convalescent patients, the work omitted early post-infection timepoints.

Treatment meaning: roughly ten-day PBMC culture with coronavirus spike peptide pools or control peptides (ViraFEST assay). A remark on this clonotype: Its antigen is currently unknown.

Looked up from germline, CDR1 is SNHLY and CDR2 is FYNNEI. This CDR3 has 12 residues. The germline V and J ends were trimmed by 11 bases and 6 bases, with 11 bases remaining between them. Cultured CD4+ T cell DNA underwent sequencing with the Oncomine TCR Beta short-read assay. TCRdb ran MiXCR on the PCR reads and lists one entry per CDR3 protein. Here the sample spans 15,000 or so distinct CDR3 sequences, less than 70% being singletons. The sequencing input was CD4+ T cells from blood, cultured in vitro. V and J are TRBV2 and TRBJ1-6; TRBD1 is a possible D gene (5 bases). The TCR sequence derives from a human donor who had recovered from COVID-19. The CDR3 reads CAGQGANSPLHF. The DNA of the CDR3 is TGTGCCGGCCAAGGGGCTAATTCACCCCTCCACTTT.